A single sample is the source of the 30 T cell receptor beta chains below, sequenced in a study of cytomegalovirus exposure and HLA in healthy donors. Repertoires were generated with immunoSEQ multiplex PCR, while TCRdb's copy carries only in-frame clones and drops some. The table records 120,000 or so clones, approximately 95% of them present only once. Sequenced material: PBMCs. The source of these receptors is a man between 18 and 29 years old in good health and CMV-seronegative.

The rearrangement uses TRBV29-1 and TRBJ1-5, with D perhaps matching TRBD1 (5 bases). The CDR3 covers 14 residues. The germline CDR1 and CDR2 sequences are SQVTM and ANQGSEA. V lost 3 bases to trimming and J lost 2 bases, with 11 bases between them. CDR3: CSVDAGRGNQPQHF. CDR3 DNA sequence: TGCAGCGTTGACGCGGGACGCGGCAATCAGCCCCAGCATTTT.

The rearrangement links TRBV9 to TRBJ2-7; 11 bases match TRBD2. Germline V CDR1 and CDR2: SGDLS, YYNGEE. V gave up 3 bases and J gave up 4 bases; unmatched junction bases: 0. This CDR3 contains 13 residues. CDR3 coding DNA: TGTGCCAGCAGCGGGACTAGCGGGTACGAGCAGTACTTC. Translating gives CASSGTSGYEQYF.

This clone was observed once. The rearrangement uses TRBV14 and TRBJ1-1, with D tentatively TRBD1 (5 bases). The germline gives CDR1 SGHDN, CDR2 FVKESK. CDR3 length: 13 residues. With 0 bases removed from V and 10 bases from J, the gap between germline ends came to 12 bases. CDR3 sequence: CASSQEVAGRAFF. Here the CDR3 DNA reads TGTGCCAGCAGCCAAGAAGTTGCAGGGCGAGCTTTCTTT. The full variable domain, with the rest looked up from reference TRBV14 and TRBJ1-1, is EAGVTQFPSHSVIEKGQTVTLRCDPISGHDNLYWYRRVMGKEIKFLLHFVKESKQDESGMPNNRFLAERTGGTYSTLKVQPAELEDSGVYFCASSQEVAGRAFFGQGTRLTVV.

CDR3 region: CASSSPRDRGVYEQYF. In DNA, the CDR3 is TGTGCCAGCAGCTCCCCCCGGGACAGGGGGGTCTACGAGCAGTACTTC. The chain is built from TRBV11-2 and TRBJ2-7, with 11 nucleotides matching TRBD1. Germline lookup yields CDR1 SGHAT and CDR2 FQNNGV. This CDR3 region has 16 residues. Losses at the gene ends were 4 bases for V and 3 bases for J; bases not matched to a gene: 8.

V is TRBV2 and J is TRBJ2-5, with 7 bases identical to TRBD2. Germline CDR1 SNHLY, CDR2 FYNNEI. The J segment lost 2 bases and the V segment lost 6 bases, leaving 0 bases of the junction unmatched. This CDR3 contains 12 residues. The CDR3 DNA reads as TGTGCCAGCAGGGGACTACAAGAGACCCAGTACTTC. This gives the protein CASRGLQETQYF.

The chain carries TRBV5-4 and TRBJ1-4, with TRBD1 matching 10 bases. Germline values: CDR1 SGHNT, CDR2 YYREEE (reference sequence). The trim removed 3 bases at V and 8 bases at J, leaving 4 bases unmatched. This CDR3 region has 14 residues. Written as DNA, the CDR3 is TGTGCCAGCAGCTCGGACAGGGGGGCAGAAAAACTGTTTTTT. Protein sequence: CASSSDRGAEKLFF.

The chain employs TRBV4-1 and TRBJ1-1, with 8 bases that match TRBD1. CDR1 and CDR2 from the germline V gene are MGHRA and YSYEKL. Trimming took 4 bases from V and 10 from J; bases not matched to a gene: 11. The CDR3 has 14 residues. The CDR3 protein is CASSPASGGRGAFF. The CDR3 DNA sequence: TGCGCCAGCAGCCCCGCCTCAGGGGGCAGGGGAGCTTTCTTT.

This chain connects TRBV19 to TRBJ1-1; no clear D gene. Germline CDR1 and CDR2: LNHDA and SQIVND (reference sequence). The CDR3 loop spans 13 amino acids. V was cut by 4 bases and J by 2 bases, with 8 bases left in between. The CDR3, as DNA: TGTGCCAGTAGTAAGCCGACAAACACTGAAGCTTTCTTT. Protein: CASSKPTNTEAFF.

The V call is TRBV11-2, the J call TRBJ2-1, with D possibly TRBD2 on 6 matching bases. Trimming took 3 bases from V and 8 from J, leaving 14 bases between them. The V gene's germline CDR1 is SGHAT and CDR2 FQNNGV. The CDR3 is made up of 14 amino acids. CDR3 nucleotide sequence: TGTGCCAGCAGCTTTCTCGGGAGTTGGTATGAGCAGTTCTTC. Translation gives CASSFLGSWYEQFF.

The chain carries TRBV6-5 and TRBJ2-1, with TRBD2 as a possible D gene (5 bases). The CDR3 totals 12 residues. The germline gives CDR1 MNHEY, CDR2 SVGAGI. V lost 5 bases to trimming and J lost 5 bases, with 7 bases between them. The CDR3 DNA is TGTGCCAGCAGTACTAGAGACAATGAGCAGTTCTTC. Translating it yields CASSTRDNEQFF.

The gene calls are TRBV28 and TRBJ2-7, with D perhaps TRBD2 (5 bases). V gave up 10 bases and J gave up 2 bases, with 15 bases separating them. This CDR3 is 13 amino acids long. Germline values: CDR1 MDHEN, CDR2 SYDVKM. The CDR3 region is CATRGGAPYEQYF. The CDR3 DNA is TGTGCCACCCGGGGTGGCGCCCCCTACGAGCAGTACTTC.

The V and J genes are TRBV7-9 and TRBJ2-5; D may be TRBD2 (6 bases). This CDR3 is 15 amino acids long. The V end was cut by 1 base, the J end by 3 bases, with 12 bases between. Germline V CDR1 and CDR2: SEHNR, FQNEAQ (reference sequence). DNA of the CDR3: TGTGCCAGCAGCTTAGTTGGGAGGAGGGAAGAGACCCAGTACTTC. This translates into CASSLVGRREETQYF.

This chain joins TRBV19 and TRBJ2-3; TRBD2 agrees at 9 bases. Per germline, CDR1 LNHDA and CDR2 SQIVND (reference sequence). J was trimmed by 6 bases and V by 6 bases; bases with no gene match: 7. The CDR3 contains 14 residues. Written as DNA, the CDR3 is TGTGCCAGTAGATTAGCGGGAGATCGGGATACGCAGTATTTT. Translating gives CASRLAGDRDTQYF.

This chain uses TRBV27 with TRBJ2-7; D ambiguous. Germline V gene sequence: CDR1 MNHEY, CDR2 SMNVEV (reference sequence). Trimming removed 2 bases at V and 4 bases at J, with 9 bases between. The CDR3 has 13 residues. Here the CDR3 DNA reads TGTGCCAGCAGTTTAACCCAACGGTACGAGCAGTACTTC. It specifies CASSLTQRYEQYF.

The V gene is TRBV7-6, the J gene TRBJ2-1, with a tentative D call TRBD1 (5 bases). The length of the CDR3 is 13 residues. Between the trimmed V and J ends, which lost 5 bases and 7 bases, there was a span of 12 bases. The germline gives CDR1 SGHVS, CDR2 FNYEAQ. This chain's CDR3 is CASSPGRANEQFF. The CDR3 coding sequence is TGTGCCAGCAGCCCCGGCAGGGCGAATGAGCAGTTCTTC.

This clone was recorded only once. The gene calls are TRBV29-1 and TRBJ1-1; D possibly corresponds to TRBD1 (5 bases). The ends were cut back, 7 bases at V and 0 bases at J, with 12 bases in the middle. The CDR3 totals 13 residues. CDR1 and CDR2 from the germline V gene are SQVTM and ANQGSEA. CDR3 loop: CSARQTLNTEAFF. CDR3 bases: TGCAGCGCACGACAGACCTTGAACACTGAAGCTTTCTTT.

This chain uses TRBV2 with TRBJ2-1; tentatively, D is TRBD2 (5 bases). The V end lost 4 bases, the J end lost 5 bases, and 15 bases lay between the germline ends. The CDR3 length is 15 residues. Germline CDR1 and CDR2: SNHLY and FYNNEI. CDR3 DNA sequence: TGTGCCAGCAGTGGGGGTGCTAGGAGGAACAATGAGCAGTTCTTC. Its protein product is CASSGGARRNNEQFF.

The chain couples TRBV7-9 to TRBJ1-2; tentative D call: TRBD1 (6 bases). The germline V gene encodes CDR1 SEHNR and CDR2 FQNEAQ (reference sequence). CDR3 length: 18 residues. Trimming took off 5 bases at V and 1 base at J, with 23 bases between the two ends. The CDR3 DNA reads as TGTGCCAGCAGCCCCCGGGACACCTCTCCCTCCTATAACTATGGCTACACCTTC. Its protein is CASSPRDTSPSYNYGYTF.

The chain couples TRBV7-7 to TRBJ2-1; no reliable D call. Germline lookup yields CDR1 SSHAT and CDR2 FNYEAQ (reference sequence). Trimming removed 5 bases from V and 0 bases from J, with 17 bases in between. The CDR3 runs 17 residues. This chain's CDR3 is CASSLSPDISSYNEQFF. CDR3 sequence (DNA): TGTGCCAGCAGCCTGTCCCCAGACATAAGCTCCTACAATGAGCAGTTCTTC.

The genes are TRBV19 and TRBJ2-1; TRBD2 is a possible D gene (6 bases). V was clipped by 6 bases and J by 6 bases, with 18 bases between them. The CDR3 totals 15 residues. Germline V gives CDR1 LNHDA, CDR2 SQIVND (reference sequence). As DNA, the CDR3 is TGTGCCAGTAGGGATCTAGCGATTATCTCCAATGAGCAGTTCTTC. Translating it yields CASRDLAIISNEQFF.

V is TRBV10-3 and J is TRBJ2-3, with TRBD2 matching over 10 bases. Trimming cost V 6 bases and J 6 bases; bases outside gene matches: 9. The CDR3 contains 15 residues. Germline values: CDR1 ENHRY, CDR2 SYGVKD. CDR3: CAIRALAGVPDTQYF. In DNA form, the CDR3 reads TGTGCCATCAGGGCTCTAGCGGGAGTGCCGGATACGCAGTATTTT.

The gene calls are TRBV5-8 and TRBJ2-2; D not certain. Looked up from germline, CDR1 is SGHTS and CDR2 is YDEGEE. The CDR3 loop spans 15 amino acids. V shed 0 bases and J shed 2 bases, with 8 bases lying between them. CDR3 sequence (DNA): TGTGCCAGCAGCTTGGGGCTAGTAAACACCGGGGAGCTGTTTTTT. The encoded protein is CASSLGLVNTGELFF.

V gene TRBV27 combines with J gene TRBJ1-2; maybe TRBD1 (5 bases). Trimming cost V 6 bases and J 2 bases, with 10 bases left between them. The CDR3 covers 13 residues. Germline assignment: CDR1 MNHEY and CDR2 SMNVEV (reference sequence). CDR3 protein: CASSPTENYGYTF. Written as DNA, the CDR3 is TGTGCCAGCAGCCCGACAGAGAACTATGGCTACACCTTC.

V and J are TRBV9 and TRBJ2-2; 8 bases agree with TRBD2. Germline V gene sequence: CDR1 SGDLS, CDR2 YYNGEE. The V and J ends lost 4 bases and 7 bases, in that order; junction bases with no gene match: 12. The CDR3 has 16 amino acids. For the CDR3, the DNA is TGTGCCAGCAGCCCTGGGACTAGTATCTTGGTCGGGGAGCTGTTTTTT. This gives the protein CASSPGTSILVGELFF.

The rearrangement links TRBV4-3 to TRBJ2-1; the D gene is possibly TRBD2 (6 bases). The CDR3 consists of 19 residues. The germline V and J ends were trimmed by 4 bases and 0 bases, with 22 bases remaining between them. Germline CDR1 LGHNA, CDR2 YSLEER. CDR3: CASSLRRELLLTSYNEQFF. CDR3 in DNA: TGCGCCAGCAGCCTCCGACGGGAGCTTTTACTCACCTCCTACAATGAGCAGTTCTTC.

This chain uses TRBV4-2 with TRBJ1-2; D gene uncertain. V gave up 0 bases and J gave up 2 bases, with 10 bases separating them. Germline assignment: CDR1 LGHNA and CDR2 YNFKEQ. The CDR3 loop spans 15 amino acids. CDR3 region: CASSQDPEENYGYTF. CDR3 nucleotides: TGTGCCAGCAGCCAAGATCCTGAAGAGAACTATGGCTACACCTTC.

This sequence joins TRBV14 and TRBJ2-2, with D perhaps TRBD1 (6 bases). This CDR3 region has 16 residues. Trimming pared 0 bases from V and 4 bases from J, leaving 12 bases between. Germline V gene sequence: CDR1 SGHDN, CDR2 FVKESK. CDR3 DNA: TGTGCCAGCAGCCAAGAAGGGTGGGGGCTCACCGGGGAGCTGTTTTTT. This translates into CASSQEGWGLTGELFF.

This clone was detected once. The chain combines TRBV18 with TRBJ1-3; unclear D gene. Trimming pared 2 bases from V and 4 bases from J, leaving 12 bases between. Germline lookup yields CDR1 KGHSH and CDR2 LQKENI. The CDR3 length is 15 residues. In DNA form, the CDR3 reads TGTGCCAGCTCACCAGATCTGACAAGAGGAAACACCATATATTTT. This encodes CASSPDLTRGNTIYF.

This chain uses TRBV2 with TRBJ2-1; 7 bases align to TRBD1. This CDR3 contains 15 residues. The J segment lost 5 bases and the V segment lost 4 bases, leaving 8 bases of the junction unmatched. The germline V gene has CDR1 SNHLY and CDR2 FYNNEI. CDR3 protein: CASSGLGQDHNEQFF. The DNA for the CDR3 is TGTGCCAGCAGTGGTCTCGGACAGGACCACAATGAGCAGTTCTTC.

The CDR3: CASSLTVTNYGYTF. For the CDR3, the DNA is TGTGCCAGCAGTTTGACAGTTACTAACTATGGCTACACCTTC. This chain joins TRBV27 and TRBJ1-2, with D perhaps matching TRBD1 (5 bases). V was trimmed by 3 bases and J by 0 bases, leaving 8 bases between them. CDR3 length: 14 residues. Germline CDR1 is MNHEY and CDR2 is SMNVEV (reference sequence).